The clone carrying this T cell receptor beta chain occurred a few times. Its target is not known. Germline loops: CDR1 LNHNV, CDR2 YYDKDF (reference sequence). This CDR3 is built from 15 residues. The ends were cut back, 4 bases at V and 4 bases at J, with 17 bases in the middle. A single record per CDR3 protein comes from TCRdb applying MiXCR to the 5' RACE reads. The table records approximately 260,000 distinct CDR3 sequences, about 8.3% of them present only once. The sample originates from a study of identical twins. Notes on the study in general: Alpha sequences out of frame and shared by twins had excess low generation probability. Possibly, invariant MAIT and iNKT cells partly confounded zero-insertion analyses. Abundant beta clonotypes from cord blood had fewer insertions, unlike memory repertoires, which showed none.

Separately, the same data were catalogued under a study of yellow fever vaccine responses in identical twins.

This chain joins TRBV15 and TRBJ2-7, with no clear D. The sample taken for sequencing was CD8+ T cells sorted from blood. The sequence was obtained from a woman younger than 35 in good health. The CDR3 bases are TGTGCCACCAGCATGTCGGTCCGGTACTCTTACGAGCAGTACTTC. Protein: CATSMSVRYSYEQYF.